The 29 T cell receptor beta chains below were found in one sample sequenced in a study of T-cell reconstitution after alpha-beta-depleted transplantation in children. A library of TCRbeta sequences, prepared with unique molecular identifiers, was generated. TCRdb re-analysed the PCR reads in MiXCR, keeping a single row per CDR3 protein. This table has roughly 570,000 distinct CDR3 sequences, 25% to 30% appearing once. The sequencing used PBMCs, collected before TCRalphabeta/CD19-depleted stem cell transplant. The receptors here all came from a boy younger than two with Wiskott-Aldrich syndrome, due to receive a stem cell transplant.

This clonotype was counted only a few times. V is TRBV20-1 and J is TRBJ2-7, with D tentatively TRBD2 (5 bases). The germline V gene has CDR1 DFQATT and CDR2 SNEGSKA (reference sequence). Trimming stripped 1 base from V and 5 bases from J, with 12 bases between. The CDR3 has 13 residues. The CDR3 spells CSARGGSLHEQYF. As DNA, the CDR3 is TGCAGTGCTAGAGGAGGGAGTCTCCACGAGCAGTACTTC.

V and J are TRBV5-1 and TRBJ2-1, with 11 bases lining up with TRBD2. The CDR3 loop spans 16 amino acids. The germline V gene has CDR1 SGHRS and CDR2 YFSETQ. Trimming took 0 bases from V and 10 from J; bases not matched to a gene: 9. The CDR3 DNA sequence: TGCGCCAGCAGCTTGGATGTAGCGGGAGGGGGATCGGAGCAGTTCTTC. Its translation: CASSLDVAGGGSEQFF. Complete variable domain (other parts from reference TRBV5-1 and TRBJ2-1): KAGVTQTPRYLIKTRGQQVTLSCSPISGHRSVSWYQQTPGQGLQFLFEYFSETQRNKGNFPGRFSGRQFSNSRSEMNVSTLELGDSALYLCASSLDVAGGGSEQFFGPGTRLTVL.

The genes are TRBV5-1 and TRBJ1-6; D is undetermined. The CDR3 spans 15 residues. V was shortened by 0 bases and J by 7 bases, with 11 bases between the two germline ends. The germline V gene has CDR1 SGHRS and CDR2 YFSETQ. CDR3 residues: CASSLVGSENSPLHF. In nucleotides, the CDR3 is TGCGCCAGCAGCTTGGTGGGGAGTGAGAATTCACCCCTCCACTTT.

This chain joins TRBV28 and TRBJ2-3, with D tentatively TRBD1 or TRBD2 (5 bases each). V lost 6 bases, J lost 1 base, and 14 bases lay in between. Germline V gives CDR1 MDHEN, CDR2 SYDVKM. The CDR3 consists of 15 residues. In nucleotides, the CDR3 is TGTGCCAGCAGCCCCCTGCAGGGAGGCACAGATACGCAGTATTTT. Translation gives CASSPLQGGTDTQYF.

V usage is TRBV29-1 and J usage is TRBJ2-4; D not certain. The CDR3 runs 12 residues. Trimming pared 2 bases from V and 11 bases from J, leaving 13 bases between. CDR1 is SQVTM, CDR2 ANQGSEA, per germline. The CDR3 DNA is TGCAGCGTTGAATTCCCTCGTTCCGTTCAGTACTTC. Translating it yields CSVEFPRSVQYF.

The rearrangement joins TRBV12-3 or TRBV12-4 to TRBJ1-5; D is uncertain. Trimming pared 9 bases from V and 0 bases from J, leaving 12 bases between. The CDR3 has 14 amino acids. CDR3 DNA: TGTGCCAGTCAAGCCGCTTATAGCAATCAGCCCCAGCATTTT. Translated, it gives CASQAAYSNQPQHF.

Turning to this clonotype: This likely comes from a read error, as the CDR3 has no conserved phenylalanine or tryptophan at its end. The DNA is omitted, as the CDR3 cannot be located on it reliably, and the CDR3 follows TCRdb's listing. J is TRBJ2-3 and V is TRBV30; the table's D gene call, TRBD1, was not cross checked with the DNA. The CDR3 region is 12 residues in length, termini included. CDR1 is GTSNPN and CDR2 is SVGIG in the germline V gene (reference sequence). CDR3 protein: CAWTLRGGPVHV.

This clonotype occurred a few times. The V gene is TRBV12-3 or TRBV12-4, the J gene TRBJ1-1; maybe TRBD1 (6 bases). V dropped 1 base and J dropped 3 bases, with 21 bases sitting between them. The CDR3 covers 18 residues. The CDR3 loop reads CASSLELRGPRRDTEAFF. The DNA for the CDR3 is TGTGCCAGCAGTTTAGAACTCAGGGGTCCCCGAAGGGACACTGAAGCTTTCTTT.

In this sample, this clonotype turned up a few times. The rearrangement links TRBV5-6 to TRBJ1-4; D is unresolved. CDR3 length: 14 amino acids. The ends were cut back, 3 bases at V and 12 bases at J, with 18 bases in the middle. Germline V gene lookup returns CDR1 SGHDT and CDR2 YYEEEE. In nucleotides, the CDR3 is TGTGCCAGCAGCTCGGTACAGTTACCCGGGGAACTGTTTTTT. The encoded protein is CASSSVQLPGELFF.

The J gene is TRBJ2-1, the V gene TRBV6-1; weak D call: TRBD2 (6 bases). The CDR3 totals 16 residues. Trimming removed 3 bases at V and 2 bases at J, with 14 bases between. In germline, CDR1 is MNHNS, CDR2 SASEGT. CDR3 in amino acids: CASSDTSSKAYNEQFF. DNA of the CDR3: TGTGCCAGCAGTGATACTAGCTCTAAAGCCTACAATGAGCAGTTCTTC.

The rearrangement joins TRBV12-3 or TRBV12-4 to TRBJ2-6, with a tentative D call TRBD1 (5 bases). The CDR3 runs to 14 residues. Trimming left V 6 bases short and J 0 bases short, with 6 bases between. CDR3 nucleotide sequence: TGTGCCAGCAGGACAGTCTCTGGGGCCAACGTCCTGACTTTC. Its translation is CASRTVSGANVLTF.

This clonotype was seen a handful of times. The chain links TRBV20-1 to TRBJ2-3; possibly TRBD2 for D (7 bases). Trimming left V 1 base short and J 9 bases short, with 32 bases between. Germline V CDR1 and CDR2: DFQATT, SNEGSKA (reference sequence). CDR3 length equals 19 residues. CDR3 loop: CSARVPGGKVAGHPGTQYF. In nucleotides, the CDR3 is TGCAGTGCTAGAGTTCCCGGGGGCAAGGTAGCGGGTCACCCGGGGACGCAGTATTTT.

This clonotype was picked up many times. One end of the junction does not line up with germline, which may come from a read error. V is TRBV5-1 and J is TRBJ2-1, with 15 bases that match TRBD2. Germline lookup yields CDR1 SGHRS and CDR2 YFSETQ. The CDR3 runs to 14 residues. CDR3 DNA: TGTGCCAGCAGCTTGGGACTAGCGGGAGGTGAGCAGTTCTTC. Protein sequence: CASSLGLAGGEQFF.

The genes are TRBV4-1 and TRBJ1-1, with D hard to call. Trimming removed 0 bases at V and 11 bases at J, with 13 bases between. CDR1 and CDR2 from the germline V gene are MGHRA and YSYEKL. The CDR3 loop spans 13 amino acids. For the CDR3, the DNA is TGCGCCAGCAGCCAAGAGGGCTGGCCGAAGGCTTTCTTT. It specifies CASSQEGWPKAFF.

The chain has TRBV3-1 and TRBJ2-1; 7 nucleotides agree with TRBD2. Losses at the gene ends were 5 bases for V and 8 bases for J; bases not matched to a gene: 9. This CDR3 has 14 amino acids. The germline V gene encodes CDR1 LGHDT and CDR2 YNNKEL (reference sequence). CDR3 in amino acids: CASSVTSSVYEQFF. The CDR3 DNA sequence: TGTGCCAGCAGCGTGACTAGCAGCGTCTATGAGCAGTTCTTC.

This clonotype has only a few counts. The chain uses TRBV29-1 and TRBJ2-7, with 12 bases lining up with TRBD2. The V segment lost 7 bases and the J segment 3 bases; nucleotides outside the gene matches: 7. Looked up from germline, CDR1 is SQVTM and CDR2 is ANQGSEA. This CDR3 region has 14 residues. In nucleotides, the CDR3 is TGCAGCGCCTCTACTAGCGGGAGGAACTACGAGCAGTACTTC. Translated: CSASTSGRNYEQYF.

This clonotype was seen a handful of times. The chain combines TRBV3-1 with TRBJ2-7, with D tentatively TRBD2 (5 bases). Trimming pared 4 bases from V and 1 base from J, leaving 14 bases between. CDR1 LGHDT and CDR2 YNNKEL come from the germline V gene (reference sequence). CDR3 length: 15 residues. Here the CDR3 reads CASSPGVPQSYEQYF. CDR3 in DNA: TGTGCCAGCAGCCCCGGGGTGCCTCAATCCTACGAGCAGTACTTC.

This clonotype was found a few times. V gene TRBV7-9 combines with J gene TRBJ2-7; tentatively, D is TRBD2 (6 bases). CDR1 is SEHNR, CDR2 FQNEAQ, per germline (reference sequence). The CDR3 totals 15 residues. V lost 3 bases and J 5 bases, leaving 17 bases between the germline ends. The CDR3 sequence: CASSFLGRESHEQYF. The CDR3 region has the DNA TGTGCCAGCAGCTTTTTGGGACGGGAGTCCCACGAGCAGTACTTC.

This clonotype was counted a few times. The CDR3 DNA follows: TGCAGCGTGGAGCAGGGATCGGTTGGCTACACCTTC. The encoded protein is CSVEQGSVGYTF. The V gene is TRBV29-1, the J gene TRBJ1-2; a possible D gene is TRBD1 (5 bases). There are 12 residues in the CDR3. CDR1 is SQVTM, CDR2 ANQGSEA, per germline. Deletions cut 6 bases from V and 7 bases from J, with 15 bases between.

The J gene is TRBJ2-2, the V gene TRBV12-3 or TRBV12-4; D ambiguous. The V gene lost 4 bases and the J gene lost 0 bases, with 15 bases spanning the gap. The CDR3 loop spans 17 amino acids. CDR3 residues: CASSSPLAESNTGELFF. The CDR3 bases are TGTGCCAGCAGTTCACCGCTGGCGGAGTCGAACACCGGGGAGCTGTTTTTT.

The V call is TRBV5-4, the J call TRBJ2-5, with 12 bases aligning to TRBD2. Trimming at V came to 5 bases and at J to 4 bases, leaving 3 bases not matched to a gene. Germline values: CDR1 SGHNT, CDR2 YYREEE (reference sequence). This CDR3 spans 14 amino acids. The DNA for the CDR3 is TGTGCCAGCAGTTTGACTAGCGGGGGAGAGACCCAGTACTTC. This codes for CASSLTSGGETQYF.

In this sample, this clonotype turned up a few times. V gene TRBV29-1 combines with J gene TRBJ1-2; no definite D call. In germline, CDR1 is SQVTM, CDR2 ANQGSEA. V was pared by 1 base and J by 6 bases, with 6 bases between. The CDR3 length is 11 residues. The CDR3 region has the DNA TGCAGCGTTGAAGGAAGGGATGGCTACACCTTC. This codes for CSVEGRDGYTF. Based on the CDR3 plus reference TRBV29-1 and TRBJ1-2, the full variable domain is SAVISQKPSRDICQRGTSLTIQCQVDSQVTMMFWYRQQPGQSLTLIATANQGSEATYESGFVIDKFPISRPNLTFSTLTVSNMSPEDSSIYLCSVEGRDGYTFGSGTRLTVV.

V and J are TRBV27 and TRBJ2-7, with unresolved D. This CDR3 has 13 amino acids. Trimming pared 3 bases from V and 6 bases from J, leaving 12 bases between. CDR1 and CDR2 from the germline V gene are MNHEY and SMNVEV (reference sequence). DNA of the CDR3: TGTGCCAGCAGTTTGAGGCGGTCAGCCGAGCAGTACTTC. The encoded protein is CASSLRRSAEQYF.

This rearrangement joins TRBV11-2 to TRBJ2-1; 7 bases fit TRBD1. Looked up from germline, CDR1 is SGHAT and CDR2 is FQNNGV. The V gene end was trimmed by 4 bases and the J gene end by 1 base; junction bases not matched to a gene: 4. The CDR3 is 15 amino acids. The DNA for the CDR3 is TGTGCCAGCAGCTGGGGACAGAGATCCTACAATGAGCAGTTCTTC. Protein sequence: CASSWGQRSYNEQFF.

This clonotype was detected only a few times. CDR3 nucleotides: TGTGCCAGCAGCTTAGCCACCGGTTACAATGAGCAGTTCTTC. It specifies CASSLATGYNEQFF. The chain uses TRBV11-2 and TRBJ2-1, with no clear D. The germline V gene has CDR1 SGHAT and CDR2 FQNNGV. The germline V and J ends were trimmed by 1 base and 4 bases, with 8 bases remaining between them. The CDR3 has 14 amino acids.

This sequence joins TRBV29-1 and TRBJ2-5, with 13 nucleotides matching TRBD2. V gave up 0 bases and J gave up 5 bases; unmatched junction bases: 3. The CDR3 is made up of 15 amino acids. Germline CDR1 is SQVTM and CDR2 is ANQGSEA. The CDR3 DNA reads TGCAGCGTTGAAGATCCGACTAGCGGGAGGGAGACCCAGTACTTC. Translating gives CSVEDPTSGRETQYF.

V and J are TRBV5-1 and TRBJ2-7; D is undetermined. The CDR3 is made up of 11 amino acids. Germline V gives CDR1 SGHRS, CDR2 YFSETQ. V was cut by 2 bases and J by 5 bases, with 5 bases left in between. CDR3 residues: CASSLTDEQYF. The CDR3 DNA is TGCGCCAGCAGCTTAACGGACGAGCAGTACTTC. The full variable domain, completed using reference TRBV5-1 and TRBJ2-7, is KAGVTQTPRYLIKTRGQQVTLSCSPISGHRSVSWYQQTPGQGLQFLFEYFSETQRNKGNFPGRFSGRQFSNSRSEMNVSTLELGDSALYLCASSLTDEQYFGPGTRLTVT.

The V call is TRBV7-6, the J call TRBJ2-1, with D possibly being TRBD2 (7 bases). V was pared by 4 bases and J by 0 bases, with 16 bases between. Germline V CDR1 and CDR2: SGHVS, FNYEAQ. CDR3 length: 17 residues. CDR3 protein: CASSSLGGASSYNEQFF. The CDR3 DNA sequence: TGTGCCAGCAGCTCGCTGGGGGGGGCCAGCTCCTACAATGAGCAGTTCTTC.

The chain has TRBV14 and TRBJ2-7, with D unclear. Looked up from germline, CDR1 is SGHDN and CDR2 is FVKESK. With 3 bases removed from V and 6 bases from J, the gap between germline ends came to 12 bases. The CDR3 runs 13 residues. The CDR3 DNA is TGTGCCAGCAGCCATTGGGGAATCGGCGAGCAGTACTTC. This gives the protein CASSHWGIGEQYF.